The clone carrying this TCR beta chain occurred many times. The CDR3 has 13 residues. In germline, CDR1 is DFQATT, CDR2 SNEGSKA (reference sequence). V dropped 5 bases and J dropped 2; count of bases not matched to a gene: 0. TCRdb re-analysed the RT-PCR reads in MiXCR, keeping a single row per CDR3 protein. The sample has fewer than 800,000 distinct CDR3 sequences, approximately 15% seen once. The chain is built from TRBV20-1 and TRBJ1-5; 10 bases map to TRBD1. The origin of this receptor is a female donor in good health, serving as a healthy control. Sequencing input: memory CD4+ T cells from blood. For the CDR3, the DNA is TGCAGTGCTGGGACAGGGGGCAATCAGCCCCAGCATTTT. This sequence encodes CSAGTGGNQPQHF.